A selection of T cell receptor beta chains follows, all from one sample in a study of identical twins. From the 5' RACE reads, TCRdb called clonotypes with MiXCR, one entry per CDR3 protein. The sample gives 550,000 to 800,000 distinct CDR3 sequences, just over 7% of which show up once; approximately 1.5% is in the top ten. The same sample was also used in a study of yellow fever vaccine responses in identical twins.

Sequenced sample: PBMCs. The receptors were sampled from a woman aged 18-30 years in good health. The CDR3 runs from the conserved cysteine through the conserved F or W. D genes are given only for firm matches. Rows give clone size only sometimes, using once, few, many, or a class for an expanded clone.

TRBJ2-5,many,TRBV5-1,NA,CASSPNRQETQYF,TGCGCCAGCAGCCCTAACAGACAAGAGACCCAGTACTTC
TRBJ1-3,NA,TRBV3-1,TRBD1,CASSLQGQGNTIYF,TGTGCCAGCAGCCTACAGGGACAGGGAAACACCATATATTTT
TRBJ1-1,NA,TRBV6-5,NA,CASSYDAMNTEAFF,TGTGCCAGCAGTTACGACGCCATGAACACTGAAGCTTTCTTT
TRBJ2-2,many,TRBV20-1,NA,CSARESWGPDTGELFF,TGCAGTGCTAGAGAATCTTGGGGACCGGACACCGGGGAGCTGTTTTTT
TRBJ2-2,many,TRBV3-1,NA,CASSQDVTPRELFF,TGTGCCAGCAGCCAAGATGTGACTCCCCGGGAGCTGTTTTTT
TRBJ2-4,NA,TRBV29-1,NA,CSVEGGSRKLKNIQYF,TGCAGCGTTGAAGGTGGTAGCAGGAAATTGAAAAACATTCAGTACTTC
TRBJ2-7,many,TRBV12-3/TRBV12-4,TRBD2,CASSPIVLAGGGEQYF,TGTGCCAGCAGTCCAATCGTCCTAGCGGGAGGGGGGGAGCAGTACTTC
TRBJ2-2,NA,TRBV4-2,NA,CASSPRIHSWNTGELFF,TGTGCCAGCAGCCCCCGGATCCACAGCTGGAACACCGGGGAGCTGTTTTTT
TRBJ2-7,many,TRBV12-3/TRBV12-4,TRBD2,CVSGSSYEQYF,TGCGTTAGCGGGAGTTCCTACGAGCAGTACTTC
TRBJ2-7,few,TRBV7-9,TRBD1,CASSQEGQFYEQYF,TGTGCCAGCAGCCAAGAGGGACAGTTCTACGAGCAGTACTTC
TRBJ2-7,NA,TRBV6-5,TRBD1,CASSYSRQGAYEQYF,TGTGCCAGCAGTTACTCGAGACAGGGGGCCTACGAGCAGTACTTC
TRBJ2-2,many,TRBV12-3/TRBV12-4,NA,CASSLAGTSKKGELFF,TGTGCCAGCAGTTTGGCCGGGACATCGAAAAAAGGGGAGCTGTTTTTT
TRBJ1-2,NA,TRBV12-3/TRBV12-4,NA,CASSRTERGYTF,TGTGCCAGCAGTAGGACCGAGAGGGGCTACACCTTC
TRBJ2-1,NA,TRBV19,NA,CASGGGRYNEQFF,TGTGCCAGTGGGGGGGGGCGATACAATGAGCAGTTCTTC
TRBJ1-2,NA,TRBV14,NA,CASSQMDRANYGYTF,TGTGCCAGCAGCCAAATGGACAGAGCTAACTATGGCTACACCTTC
TRBJ2-1,few,TRBV4-2,TRBD2,CASSQVRGGRALNEQFF,TGTGCCAGCAGCCAAGTACGAGGCGGGAGGGCCCTCAATGAGCAGTTCTTC
TRBJ1-1,many,TRBV6-5,NA,CASSYSASMNTEAFF,TGTGCCAGCAGTTACTCGGCCAGCATGAACACTGAAGCTTTCTTT
TRBJ2-5,NA,TRBV29-1,NA,CSVGTSRVPLAKGWEGETQYF,TGCAGCGTTGGGACATCTCGAGTCCCCTTGGCGAAAGGTTGGGAAGGCGAGACCCAGTACTTC
TRBJ2-3,few,TRBV9,NA,CASSAEYRVPRYTDTQYF,TGTGCCAGCAGCGCAGAATACAGGGTCCCTCGATACACAGATACGCAGTATTTT
TRBJ2-3,NA,TRBV5-1,TRBD1,CASSLARQGTPDTQYF,TGCGCCAGCAGCTTGGCCAGACAGGGGACGCCAGATACGCAGTATTTT
TRBJ2-6,NA,TRBV15,TRBD1,CATNPGTGAGANVLTF,TGTGCCACCAATCCCGGGACAGGGGCTGGGGCCAACGTCCTGACTTTC
TRBJ2-5,NA,TRBV20-1,NA,CCALDSGRGQETQYF,TGCTGTGCTTTAGACTCCGGGAGAGGGCAAGAGACCCAGTACTTC
TRBJ2-3,many,TRBV12-3/TRBV12-4,TRBD2,CASRAGEFRDTQYF,TGTGCCAGCAGAGCGGGAGAATTTAGGGATACGCAGTATTTT
TRBJ2-1,few,TRBV14,TRBD2,CASSQVTGGTYNEQFF,TGTGCCAGCAGCCAAGTTACGGGAGGTACCTACAATGAGCAGTTCTTC
TRBJ2-7,NA,TRBV27,TRBD2,CASSFSAQRDYYEQYF,TGTGCCAGCAGTTTCTCCGCCCAGAGGGACTACTACGAGCAGTACTTC
TRBJ2-4,NA,TRBV28,NA,CASTPPWTDAKNIQYF,TGTGCCAGCACCCCCCCCTGGACAGATGCCAAAAACATTCAGTACTTC
TRBJ2-1,NA,TRBV5-1,NA,CASSLGTRDNNEQFF,TGCGCCAGCAGCTTGGGAACTAGGGACAACAATGAGCAGTTCTTC
TRBJ2-1,NA,TRBV21-1,NA,CASSNKRGHNEQFF,TGTGCCAGCAGCAACAAAAGGGGCCACAATGAGCAGTTCTTC
TRBJ2-3,NA,TRBV20-1,NA,CSAPDTDTQYF,TGCAGTGCTCCCGACACAGATACGCAGTATTTT